This T cell receptor beta chain appears in the sequencing data of a study of cytomegalovirus exposure and HLA in healthy donors. Study-level findings and limits: There were 150 to 200 TCR beta chains listed as cytomegalovirus-associated. In a later analysis, at a false discovery rate of 0.05, approximately 16,000 TCR beta sequences were associated with HLA alleles. The likely origin of a cluster of highly shared sequence variants was a sequencing artifact.

The PCR was carried out with 60 Vbeta primers and 13 Jbeta primers. Profiled with immunoSEQ multiplex PCR; TCRdb holds only in-frame clones, not every one. The data show fewer than 120,000 clones, about three quarters seen once. This clone showed up just a few times. Its antigen remains unknown. The J segment lost 0 bases and the V segment lost 5 bases, leaving 3 bases of the junction unmatched. The CDR3 runs to 14 residues. The germline CDR1 and CDR2 sequences are LNHDA and SQIVND (reference sequence). The clonotype was recovered from a woman in her fifties or sixties in good health and CMV-seropositive. V is TRBV19 and J is TRBJ2-7; 8 nucleotides align to TRBD1. Sequenced sample: PBMCs. The chain's CDR3 is CASSYRGSSYEQYF. In nucleotides, the CDR3 is TGTGCCAGTAGTTACAGGGGGAGCTCCTACGAGCAGTACTTC.